This T cell receptor (beta chain) is drawn from a study of technical replicates of blood from several donors (dated by TCRdb to the late 2010s). Trimming costs V 5 bases and J 0 bases, and their ends lie 7 bases apart. The CDR3 runs 13 residues from the cysteine to the phenylalanine. CDR3 DNA is the only sequence kept; it has 39 bases, read in frame from the first base. For CDR1 and CDR2, the germline V gene lists SNHLY and FYNNEI. Library preparation employed the immunoSEQ multiplex PCR assay. TCRdb carries this immuneACCESS record with in-frame sequences only. Its versions omit some clonotypes, under half of them owing to an unresolved V gene in the studies checked, with the rest unexplained. Recorded for this sample are tens of thousands of clones; roughly 94% of them occurred a single time. The ten largest clonotypes hold less than 0.4% of the sample. As for this clone: Its antigen is not yet known. There are no base qualities to consult, and no much larger clone falls within one base.

The chain joins TRBV2 to TRBJ1-1; the D gene cannot be resolved reliably. Sequenced material: T cells isolated from PBMCs. This clonotype was sampled from a human donor in good health. This receptor carries the CDR3 CASSPSVNTEAFF. Here is the DNA: TGTGCCAGCAGTCCATCGGTGAACACTGAAGCTTTCTTT.